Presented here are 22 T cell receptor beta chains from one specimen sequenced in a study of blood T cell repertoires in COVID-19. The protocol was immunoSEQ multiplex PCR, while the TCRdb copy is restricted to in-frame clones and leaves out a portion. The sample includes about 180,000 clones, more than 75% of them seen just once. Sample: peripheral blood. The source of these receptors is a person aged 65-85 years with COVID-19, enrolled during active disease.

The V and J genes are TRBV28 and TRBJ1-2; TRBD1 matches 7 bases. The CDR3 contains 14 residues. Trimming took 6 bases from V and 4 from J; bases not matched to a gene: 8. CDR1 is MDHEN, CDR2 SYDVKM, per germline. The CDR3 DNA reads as TGTGCCAGCAGCCCCGACAGGGTGGGCTATGGCTACACCTTC. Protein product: CASSPDRVGYGYTF.

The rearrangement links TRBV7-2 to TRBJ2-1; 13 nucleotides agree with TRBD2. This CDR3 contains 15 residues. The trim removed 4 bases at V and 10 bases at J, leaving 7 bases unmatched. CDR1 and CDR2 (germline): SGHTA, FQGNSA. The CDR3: CASSSTSGGPREQFF. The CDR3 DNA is TGTGCCAGCAGCTCGACTAGCGGGGGGCCCCGGGAGCAGTTCTTC.

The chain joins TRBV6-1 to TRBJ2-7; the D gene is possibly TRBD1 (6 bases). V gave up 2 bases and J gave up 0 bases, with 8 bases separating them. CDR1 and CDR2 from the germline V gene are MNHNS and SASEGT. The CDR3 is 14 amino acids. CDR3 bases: TGTGCCAGCAGTGAACAGGGGAGCTCCTACGAGCAGTACTTC. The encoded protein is CASSEQGSSYEQYF.

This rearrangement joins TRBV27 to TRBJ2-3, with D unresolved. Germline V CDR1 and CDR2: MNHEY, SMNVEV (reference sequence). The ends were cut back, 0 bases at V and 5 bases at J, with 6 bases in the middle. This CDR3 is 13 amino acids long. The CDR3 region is CASSLSSLDTQYF. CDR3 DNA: TGTGCCAGCAGTTTATCTAGTTTAGATACGCAGTATTTT.

CDR3 sequence (DNA): TGTGCCAGCAGCTTAGCTAGCTCGGTCTTGAGGGAGCTGTTTTTT. Residues: CASSLASSVLRELFF. The chain employs TRBV7-2 and TRBJ2-2; no definite D call. There are 15 residues in the CDR3. Germline assignment: CDR1 SGHTA and CDR2 FQGNSA. Trimming shortened V by 0 bases and J by 9 bases, and 14 bases separated the two germline ends.

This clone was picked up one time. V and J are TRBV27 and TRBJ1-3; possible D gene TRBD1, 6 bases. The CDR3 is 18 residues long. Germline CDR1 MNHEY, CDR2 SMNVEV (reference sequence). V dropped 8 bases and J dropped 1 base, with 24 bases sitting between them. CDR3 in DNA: TGTGCCAGCGGACAGTTCCCCCCTTCGGGGCGATCTGGAAACACCATATATTTT. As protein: CASGQFPPSGRSGNTIYF.

CDR3 protein: CASSPDRGWDNEQFF. Here the CDR3 DNA reads TGTGCCAGCAGCCCCGACAGGGGCTGGGACAATGAGCAGTTCTTC. The chain has TRBV6-5 and TRBJ2-1, with 8 bases matching TRBD1. The CDR3 runs to 15 residues. The V segment lost 6 bases and the J segment 5 bases; nucleotides outside the gene matches: 9. Germline values: CDR1 MNHEY, CDR2 SVGAGI.

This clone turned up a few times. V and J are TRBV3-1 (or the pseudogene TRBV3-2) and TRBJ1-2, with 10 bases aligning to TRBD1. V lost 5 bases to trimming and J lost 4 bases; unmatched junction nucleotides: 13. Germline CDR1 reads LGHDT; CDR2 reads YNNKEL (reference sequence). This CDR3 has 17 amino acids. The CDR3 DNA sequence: TGTGCCAGCAGCGGGGTCCTCGGGACAGGGGCACCCTATGGCTACACCTTC. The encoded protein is CASSGVLGTGAPYGYTF.

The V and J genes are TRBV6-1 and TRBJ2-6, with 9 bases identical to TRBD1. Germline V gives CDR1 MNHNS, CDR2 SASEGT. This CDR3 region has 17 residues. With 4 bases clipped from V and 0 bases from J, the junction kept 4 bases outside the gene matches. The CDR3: CASSVGQGFSGANVLTF. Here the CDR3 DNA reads TGTGCCAGCAGTGTTGGACAGGGGTTCTCTGGGGCCAACGTCCTGACTTTC.

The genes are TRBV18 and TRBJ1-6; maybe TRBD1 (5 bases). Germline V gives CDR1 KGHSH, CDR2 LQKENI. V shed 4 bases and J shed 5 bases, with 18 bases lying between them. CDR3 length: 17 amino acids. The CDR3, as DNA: TGTGCCAGCTCACTACCCCCAGGGATTTTCGATAATTCACCCCTCCACTTT. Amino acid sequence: CASSLPPGIFDNSPLHF.

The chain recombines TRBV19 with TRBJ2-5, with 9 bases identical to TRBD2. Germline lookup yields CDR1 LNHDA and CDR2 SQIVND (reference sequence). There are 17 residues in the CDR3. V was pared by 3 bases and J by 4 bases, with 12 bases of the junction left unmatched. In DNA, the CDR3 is TGTGCCAGTAGTATGGGGGTAAATAGCGGGGGCGGAGAGACCCAGTACTTC. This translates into CASSMGVNSGGGETQYF.

CDR3 sequence reads: CADQQGVGGYTF. The CDR3 DNA sequence: TGTGCCGACCAACAGGGTGTTGGTGGCTACACCTTC. The chain combines TRBV12-3 or TRBV12-4 with TRBJ1-2; tentatively, D is TRBD1 (6 bases). V was trimmed by 11 bases and J by 7 bases, leaving 17 bases between them. This CDR3 contains 12 residues.

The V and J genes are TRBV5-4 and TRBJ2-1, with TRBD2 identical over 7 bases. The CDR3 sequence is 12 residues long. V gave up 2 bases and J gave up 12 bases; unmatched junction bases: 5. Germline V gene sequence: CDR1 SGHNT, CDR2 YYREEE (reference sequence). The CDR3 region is CASSFNGGRQFF. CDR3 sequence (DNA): TGTGCCAGCAGCTTTAACGGGGGGAGGCAGTTCTTC.

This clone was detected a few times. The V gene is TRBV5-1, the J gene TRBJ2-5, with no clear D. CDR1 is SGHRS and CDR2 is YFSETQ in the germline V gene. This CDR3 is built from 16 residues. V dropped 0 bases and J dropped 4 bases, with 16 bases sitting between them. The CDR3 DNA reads TGCGCCAGCAGCTTGGGGAGTTTTCTGGTTTCAGAGACCCAGTACTTC. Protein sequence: CASSLGSFLVSETQYF.

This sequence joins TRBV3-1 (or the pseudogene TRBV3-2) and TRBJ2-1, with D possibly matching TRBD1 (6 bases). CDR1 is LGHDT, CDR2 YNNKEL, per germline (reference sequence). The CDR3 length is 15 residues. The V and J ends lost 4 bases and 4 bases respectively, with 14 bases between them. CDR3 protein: CASSPDRNSYNEQFF. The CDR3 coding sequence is TGTGCCAGCAGCCCGGACAGAAACTCTTACAATGAGCAGTTCTTC.

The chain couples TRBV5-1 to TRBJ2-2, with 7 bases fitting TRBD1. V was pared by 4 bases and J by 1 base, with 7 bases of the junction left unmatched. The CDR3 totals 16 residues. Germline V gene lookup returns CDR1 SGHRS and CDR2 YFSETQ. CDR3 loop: CASSTRQGQNTGELFF. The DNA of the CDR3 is TGCGCCAGCAGCACGAGACAGGGACAGAACACCGGGGAGCTGTTTTTT.

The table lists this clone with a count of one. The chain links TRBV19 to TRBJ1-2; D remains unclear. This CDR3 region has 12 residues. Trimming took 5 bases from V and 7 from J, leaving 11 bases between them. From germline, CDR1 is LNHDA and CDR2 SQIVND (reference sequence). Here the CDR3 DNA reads TGTGCCAGTAGTTCGGGATTAAGTGGCTACACCTTC. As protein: CASSSGLSGYTF.

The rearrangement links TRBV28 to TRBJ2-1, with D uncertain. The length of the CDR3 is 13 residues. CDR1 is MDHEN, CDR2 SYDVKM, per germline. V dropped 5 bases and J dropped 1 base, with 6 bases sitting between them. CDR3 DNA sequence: TGTGCCAGCAGTAGCATGTCCTACAATGAGCAGTTCTTC. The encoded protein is CASSSMSYNEQFF.

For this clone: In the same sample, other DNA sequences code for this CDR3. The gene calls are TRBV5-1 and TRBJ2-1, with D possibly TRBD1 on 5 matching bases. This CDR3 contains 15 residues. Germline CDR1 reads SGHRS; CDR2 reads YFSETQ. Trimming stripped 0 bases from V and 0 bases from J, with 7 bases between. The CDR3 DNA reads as TGCGCCAGCAGCTTGGGTGGGGCCTCCTACAATGAGCAGTTCTTC. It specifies CASSLGGASYNEQFF.

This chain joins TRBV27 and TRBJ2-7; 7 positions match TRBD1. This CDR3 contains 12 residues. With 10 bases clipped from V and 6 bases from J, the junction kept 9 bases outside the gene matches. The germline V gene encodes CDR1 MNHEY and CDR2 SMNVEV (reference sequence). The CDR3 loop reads CATRRRTGEQYF. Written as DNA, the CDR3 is TGTGCCACCAGAAGGAGGACAGGCGAGCAGTACTTC.

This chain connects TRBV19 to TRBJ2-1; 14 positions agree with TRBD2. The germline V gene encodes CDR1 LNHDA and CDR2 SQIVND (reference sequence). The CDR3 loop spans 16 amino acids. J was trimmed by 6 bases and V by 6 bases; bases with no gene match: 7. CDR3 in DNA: TGTGCCAGTAGCCAGGGTGGACTAGCGGGAGGCAATGAGCAGTTCTTC. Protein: CASSQGGLAGGNEQFF. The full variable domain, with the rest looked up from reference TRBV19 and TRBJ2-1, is DGGITQSPKYLFRKEGQNVTLSCEQNLNHDAMYWYRQDPGQGLRLIYYSQIVNDFQKGDIAEGYSVSREKKESFPLTVTSAQKNPTAFYLCASSQGGLAGGNEQFFGPGTRLTVL.

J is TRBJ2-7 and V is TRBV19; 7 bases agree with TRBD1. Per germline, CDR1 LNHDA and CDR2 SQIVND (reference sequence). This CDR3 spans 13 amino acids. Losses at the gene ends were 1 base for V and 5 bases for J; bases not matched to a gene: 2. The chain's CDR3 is CASSIGQGDEQYF. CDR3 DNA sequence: TGTGCCAGTAGTATAGGACAGGGCGACGAGCAGTACTTC.